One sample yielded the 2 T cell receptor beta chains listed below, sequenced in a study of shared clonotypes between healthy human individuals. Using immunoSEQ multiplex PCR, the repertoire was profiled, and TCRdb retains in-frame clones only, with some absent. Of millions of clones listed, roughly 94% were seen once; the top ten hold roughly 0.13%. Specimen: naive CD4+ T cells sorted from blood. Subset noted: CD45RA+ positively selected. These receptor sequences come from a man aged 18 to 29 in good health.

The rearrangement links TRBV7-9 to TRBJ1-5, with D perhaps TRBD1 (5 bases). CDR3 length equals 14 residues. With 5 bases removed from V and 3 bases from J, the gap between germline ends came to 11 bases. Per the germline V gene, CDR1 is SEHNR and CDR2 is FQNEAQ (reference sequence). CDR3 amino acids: CASSRDSYNQPQHF. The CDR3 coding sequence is TGTGCCAGCAGCCGCGACAGCTACAATCAGCCCCAGCATTTT.

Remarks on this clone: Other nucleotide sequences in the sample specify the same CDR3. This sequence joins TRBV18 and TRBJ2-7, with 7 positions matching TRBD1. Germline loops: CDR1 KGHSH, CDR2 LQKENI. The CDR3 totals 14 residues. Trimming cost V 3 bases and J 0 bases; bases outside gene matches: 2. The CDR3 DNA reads TGTGCCAGCTCACCCTGGGACAGCTCCTACGAGCAGTACTTC. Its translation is CASSPWDSSYEQYF.